The rows below give T cell receptor beta chains drawn from one sample of a study of blood T cells in healthy people across ages. TCRdb analysed the 5' RACE reads with MiXCR anew, one entry per CDR3 protein. The sample carries around 1.5 million distinct CDR3 sequences, 30% to 40% recorded once. Source material: blood. Every receptor here comes from a woman aged 30 to 39 in good health. Each CDR3 is given with its conserved first and last residue. Fields, in order: clone size, D gene, J gene, V gene, CDR3 DNA, CDR3 protein. D genes are given only for firm matches. The size field is filled for only some rows; it gives once, few, many or a size class.

abundance: NA; d_gene: NA; j_gene: TRBJ2-7; v_gene: TRBV5-4; CDR3nt: TGTGCCAGCAGCACCGACTTAGACGAGCAGTACTTC; CDR3aa: CASSTDLDEQYF
abundance: NA; d_gene: NA; j_gene: TRBJ2-7; v_gene: TRBV3-1; CDR3nt: TGTGCCAGCAGTACCAGGACAGAATGGTACGAGCAGTACTTC; CDR3aa: CASSTRTEWYEQYF
abundance: few; d_gene: TRBD1; j_gene: TRBJ2-5; v_gene: TRBV10-1; CDR3nt: TGCGCCAGCAGCGGGACAGGGCAAGGAGAGACCCAGTACTTC; CDR3aa: CASSGTGQGETQYF
abundance: NA; d_gene: NA; j_gene: TRBJ1-2; v_gene: TRBV6-6; CDR3nt: TGTGCCAGCAGTTACGGGGCAGGGTCTTATGGCTACACCTTC; CDR3aa: CASSYGAGSYGYTF
abundance: NA; d_gene: TRBD1; j_gene: TRBJ1-1; v_gene: TRBV7-9; CDR3nt: TGTGCCAGCAGCCCCGACAGGGGTTTCACTGAAGCTTTCTTT; CDR3aa: CASSPDRGFTEAFF
abundance: NA; d_gene: TRBD1; j_gene: TRBJ1-2; v_gene: TRBV9; CDR3nt: TGTGCCAGCAGCCCATTGCGGACAGGGGGCAACTATGGCTACACCTTC; CDR3aa: CASSPLRTGGNYGYTF
abundance: NA; d_gene: TRBD2; j_gene: TRBJ2-3; v_gene: TRBV20-1; CDR3nt: TGCAGTGCTAGGGACGTACCCACTAGCGGGACCCGACTCACTAGCACAGGTACGCAGTATTTT; CDR3aa: CSARDVPTSGTRLTSTGTQYF
abundance: NA; d_gene: TRBD2; j_gene: TRBJ2-5; v_gene: TRBV15; CDR3nt: TGTGCCACCAGCAGAGAAAGGCTAGCGGGAATGGAGACCCAGTACTTC; CDR3aa: CATSRERLAGMETQYF
abundance: NA; d_gene: NA; j_gene: TRBJ2-5; v_gene: TRBV5-1; CDR3nt: TGCGCCAGCAGCTTGGCCTCGGGCACCACCCAAGAGACCCAGTACTTC; CDR3aa: CASSLASGTTQETQYF
abundance: once; d_gene: NA; j_gene: TRBJ2-1; v_gene: TRBV12-3/TRBV12-4; CDR3nt: TGTGCCAGCAGGTCAGGGGTCCCTGGCAATGAGCAGTTCTTC; CDR3aa: CASRSGVPGNEQFF
abundance: few; d_gene: NA; j_gene: TRBJ2-3; v_gene: TRBV20-1; CDR3nt: TGCAGTGCTAGAACTACCTGGACCAGTCCGGCAGATACGCAGTATTTT; CDR3aa: CSARTTWTSPADTQYF
abundance: once; d_gene: TRBD2; j_gene: TRBJ2-5; v_gene: TRBV5-1; CDR3nt: TGCGCCAGCAGCTTGGGGGGGACTAGCTCTCAAGAGACCCAGTACTTC; CDR3aa: CASSLGGTSSQETQYF
abundance: few; d_gene: TRBD2; j_gene: TRBJ2-1; v_gene: TRBV30; CDR3nt: TGTGCCTGGGGGGAAACTAGCGGGAGGGCCCTCTCCTACAATGAGCAGTTCTTC; CDR3aa: CAWGETSGRALSYNEQFF
abundance: few; d_gene: NA; j_gene: TRBJ2-1; v_gene: TRBV21-1; CDR3nt: TGTGCCAGCAGCCAAAAGCGGGAGGGCCGCAATGAGCAGTTCTTC; CDR3aa: CASSQKREGRNEQFF
abundance: few; d_gene: TRBD1; j_gene: TRBJ2-7; v_gene: TRBV27; CDR3nt: TGTGCCAGCAGTAGGACAGGGGATAACCACGAGCAGTACTTC; CDR3aa: CASSRTGDNHEQYF
abundance: few; d_gene: NA; j_gene: TRBJ2-1; v_gene: TRBV28; CDR3nt: TGTGCCAGTAGTTTAGGGCGGAGAGGGGTTCGCAATGAGCAGTTCTTC; CDR3aa: CASSLGRRGVRNEQFF
abundance: NA; d_gene: NA; j_gene: TRBJ2-3; v_gene: TRBV2; CDR3nt: TGTGCCAGCATTGGGCAGGGGCGTTCGGATACGCAGTATTTT; CDR3aa: CASIGQGRSDTQYF
abundance: NA; d_gene: TRBD2; j_gene: TRBJ2-2; v_gene: TRBV5-1; CDR3nt: TGCGCCAGCAGCTCCGGACTAGCGGGAGCACCCGGGGAGCTGTTTTTT; CDR3aa: CASSSGLAGAPGELFF
abundance: NA; d_gene: NA; j_gene: TRBJ2-5; v_gene: TRBV5-1; CDR3nt: TGCGCCAGCGTAACCCGCGGACGGCCAGGGGAGACCCAGTACTTC; CDR3aa: CASVTRGRPGETQYF
abundance: NA; d_gene: TRBD2; j_gene: TRBJ2-1; v_gene: TRBV20-1; CDR3nt: TGCAGTGCTAGGGGACTAGCGGTTATCTACAATGAGCAGTTCTTC; CDR3aa: CSARGLAVIYNEQFF
abundance: NA; d_gene: TRBD1; j_gene: TRBJ1-2; v_gene: TRBV5-8; CDR3nt: TGTGCCGGCAGGCCCGGGCAGGGGGCGAACTATGGCTACACCTTC; CDR3aa: CAGRPGQGANYGYTF
abundance: NA; d_gene: TRBD2; j_gene: TRBJ2-1; v_gene: TRBV7-2; CDR3nt: TGTGCCAGCAGCTGGACTAGCGGGGGGGCCTTCTATGAGCAGTTCTTC; CDR3aa: CASSWTSGGAFYEQFF
abundance: NA; d_gene: NA; j_gene: TRBJ2-3; v_gene: TRBV7-2; CDR3nt: TGTGCCAGCAGCTTAGAAGCGAATATGGGTACGCAGTATTTT; CDR3aa: CASSLEANMGTQYF
abundance: few; d_gene: TRBD2; j_gene: TRBJ2-5; v_gene: TRBV4-1; CDR3nt: TGCGCCAGCAGCCAGGATCTAGCGGGAGGGCCGGCGAAGGAGACCCAGTACTTC; CDR3aa: CASSQDLAGGPAKETQYF
abundance: few; d_gene: NA; j_gene: TRBJ2-7; v_gene: TRBV11-2; CDR3nt: TGTGCCAGCAGCTTAGATAACAGGGACGGGCAGTACTTC; CDR3aa: CASSLDNRDGQYF
abundance: NA; d_gene: TRBD1; j_gene: TRBJ1-2; v_gene: TRBV20-1; CDR3nt: TGCAGTGCTAGACGACAGGGTAACTATGGCTACACCTTC; CDR3aa: CSARRQGNYGYTF
abundance: NA; d_gene: TRBD1; j_gene: TRBJ2-1; v_gene: TRBV20-1; CDR3nt: TGCAGTGCTTGGGACAGCTACAATGAGCAGTTCTTC; CDR3aa: CSAWDSYNEQFF
abundance: NA; d_gene: NA; j_gene: TRBJ2-7; v_gene: TRBV4-2; CDR3nt: TGTGCCAGCAGCCAAGACAGGGGGGGTTCCGAGCAGTACTTC; CDR3aa: CASSQDRGGSEQYF
abundance: few; d_gene: TRBD1; j_gene: TRBJ2-5; v_gene: TRBV5-1; CDR3nt: TGCGCCAGCAGCTTACGGACAGGGGGCGGCGGAGAGACCCAGTACTTC; CDR3aa: CASSLRTGGGGETQYF
abundance: many; d_gene: NA; j_gene: TRBJ1-6; v_gene: TRBV3-1; CDR3nt: TGTGCCAGCAGCCAGGCAGCCCTCATTCCTAATTCACCCCTCCACTTT; CDR3aa: CASSQAALIPNSPLHF
abundance: few; d_gene: NA; j_gene: TRBJ1-5; v_gene: TRBV12-3/TRBV12-4; CDR3nt: TGTGCCAGCAGGGGGGACGGTGGAGGACAGCCCCAGCATTTT; CDR3aa: CASRGDGGGQPQHF
abundance: few; d_gene: NA; j_gene: TRBJ2-1; v_gene: TRBV3-1; CDR3nt: TGTGCCAGCAGCCAAGATCCAGCGGAAAGGGGAAATGAGCAGTTCTTC; CDR3aa: CASSQDPAERGNEQFF
abundance: NA; d_gene: TRBD2; j_gene: TRBJ2-7; v_gene: TRBV6-6; CDR3nt: TGTGCCAGCAGTTACTCGGGGGGACTAACCCGCTACGAGCAGTACTTC; CDR3aa: CASSYSGGLTRYEQYF
abundance: many; d_gene: NA; j_gene: TRBJ2-5; v_gene: TRBV3-1; CDR3nt: TGTGCCAGCAGCCAAGACGAGGTGACCCAGTACTTC; CDR3aa: CASSQDEVTQYF
abundance: NA; d_gene: NA; j_gene: TRBJ2-7; v_gene: TRBV28; CDR3nt: TGTGCCTCGGGGGATCTCGAGCAGTACTTC; CDR3aa: CASGDLEQYF
abundance: NA; d_gene: NA; j_gene: TRBJ2-1; v_gene: TRBV6-6; CDR3nt: TGTGCCAGCAGTCTGACCCCTGGAGAGGCCATCAACCTCAATGAGCAGTTCTTC; CDR3aa: CASSLTPGEAINLNEQFF
abundance: NA; d_gene: TRBD2; j_gene: TRBJ2-3; v_gene: TRBV7-9; CDR3nt: TGTGCCAGCAGCTTGGGAGTGCCCCTCCGGGAGCGGGGCGCAGATACGCAGTATTTT; CDR3aa: CASSLGVPLRERGADTQYF
abundance: NA; d_gene: TRBD2; j_gene: TRBJ2-1; v_gene: TRBV10-3; CDR3nt: TGTGCCGTCGAACCCGGGACTAGCGGGGTGAATGAGCAGTTCTTC; CDR3aa: CAVEPGTSGVNEQFF
abundance: NA; d_gene: NA; j_gene: TRBJ2-5; v_gene: TRBV15; CDR3nt: TGTGCCACCAGCCGGACGGAGGGCCCCCGGGAGACCCAGTACTTC; CDR3aa: CATSRTEGPRETQYF
abundance: few; d_gene: NA; j_gene: TRBJ2-5; v_gene: TRBV15; CDR3nt: TGTGCCACCAGCAGAGGAAGCGGAGGGGAAGAGACCCAGTACTTC; CDR3aa: CATSRGSGGEETQYF
abundance: NA; d_gene: NA; j_gene: TRBJ2-5; v_gene: TRBV6-1; CDR3nt: TGTGCCAGCAGTGAGGTCTATAGTAGTCTCAATAGGTTCGAAGAGACCCAGTACTTC; CDR3aa: CASSEVYSSLNRFEETQYF
abundance: NA; d_gene: TRBD1; j_gene: TRBJ1-2; v_gene: TRBV27; CDR3nt: TGTGCCAGCAGTTTACAGGGGGACGGATTCTATGGCCACACCTTC; CDR3aa: CASSLQGDGFYGHTF
abundance: NA; d_gene: TRBD2; j_gene: TRBJ2-7; v_gene: TRBV6-5; CDR3nt: TGTGCCAGCAGTTACTCCCGGCTAGCGGGCCGTATCTCCTACGAGCAGTACTTC; CDR3aa: CASSYSRLAGRISYEQYF
abundance: few; d_gene: TRBD1; j_gene: TRBJ2-7; v_gene: TRBV7-8; CDR3nt: TGTGCCAGCAGCAAAATCCGGGACAGGGGCCCCTACGAGCAGTACTTC; CDR3aa: CASSKIRDRGPYEQYF
abundance: few; d_gene: NA; j_gene: TRBJ2-1; v_gene: TRBV7-6; CDR3nt: TGTGCCAGCAGTTGGGCGGCTGCAAGGGACAATGAGCAGTTCTTC; CDR3aa: CASSWAAARDNEQFF
abundance: many; d_gene: NA; j_gene: TRBJ2-1; v_gene: TRBV4-1; CDR3nt: TGCGCCAGCAGCCAAGGGGTCAGATTCAATGAGCAGTTCTTC; CDR3aa: CASSQGVRFNEQFF
abundance: NA; d_gene: TRBD1; j_gene: TRBJ2-3; v_gene: TRBV2; CDR3nt: TGTGCCAGCAGTTATACAGGGGTTTTGGCAGATACGCAGTATTTT; CDR3aa: CASSYTGVLADTQYF
abundance: few; d_gene: NA; j_gene: TRBJ2-2; v_gene: TRBV5-1; CDR3nt: TGCGCCAGCAGCATGGGGCCCGGAGGCACCGGGGAGCTGTTTTTT; CDR3aa: CASSMGPGGTGELFF
abundance: NA; d_gene: TRBD2; j_gene: TRBJ2-1; v_gene: TRBV5-5; CDR3nt: TGTGCCAGCAGCTTGGAGACTAGCGGCTTCAGCTCCTACAATGAGCAGTTCTTC; CDR3aa: CASSLETSGFSSYNEQFF
abundance: many; d_gene: TRBD2; j_gene: TRBJ2-5; v_gene: TRBV6-2/TRBV6-3; CDR3nt: TGTGCCAGCAGTCCCGGACTAGCGGAAAAAGAGACCCAGTACTTC; CDR3aa: CASSPGLAEKETQYF
abundance: few; d_gene: NA; j_gene: TRBJ2-7; v_gene: TRBV20-1; CDR3nt: TGCAGTGCCCGCCGACCCGGGAGTAACGAGCAGTACTTC; CDR3aa: CSARRPGSNEQYF
abundance: few; d_gene: NA; j_gene: TRBJ2-4; v_gene: TRBV7-9; CDR3nt: TGTGCCAGCAGCCAGAGGGGACCCAAAAACATTCAGTACTTC; CDR3aa: CASSQRGPKNIQYF
abundance: NA; d_gene: NA; j_gene: TRBJ1-2; v_gene: TRBV28; CDR3nt: TGTGCCAGCAGTCCGGGTTCTTTTTATAACTATGGCTACACCTTC; CDR3aa: CASSPGSFYNYGYTF
abundance: NA; d_gene: NA; j_gene: TRBJ1-1; v_gene: TRBV7-9; CDR3nt: TGTGCCAGCAGCTCGGACAGTTTGGCTGAAGCTTTCTTT; CDR3aa: CASSSDSLAEAFF
abundance: NA; d_gene: TRBD2; j_gene: TRBJ2-7; v_gene: TRBV20-1; CDR3nt: TGCAGTGCTAGAGAGTTAGCGGGATACTCCTACGAGCAGTACTTC; CDR3aa: CSARELAGYSYEQYF
abundance: few; d_gene: NA; j_gene: TRBJ1-3; v_gene: TRBV5-1; CDR3nt: TGCGCCAGCAGCTTGATGGGATTTGGGGGCTCTGGAAACACCATATATTTT; CDR3aa: CASSLMGFGGSGNTIYF
abundance: NA; d_gene: NA; j_gene: TRBJ2-7; v_gene: TRBV27; CDR3nt: TGTGCCAGCAGTTCGGGGGCCAAAGCGGGAGAGCAGTACTTC; CDR3aa: CASSSGAKAGEQYF
abundance: NA; d_gene: NA; j_gene: TRBJ2-6; v_gene: TRBV7-6; CDR3nt: TGTGCCAGCAGCGCCGCTGACTCTGGGGCCAACGTCCTGACTTTC; CDR3aa: CASSAADSGANVLTF
abundance: NA; d_gene: NA; j_gene: TRBJ1-1; v_gene: TRBV3-1; CDR3nt: TGTGCCAGCAGCCAAGGTAGACAGGAAGGGAGAAACACTGAAGCTTTCTTT; CDR3aa: CASSQGRQEGRNTEAFF